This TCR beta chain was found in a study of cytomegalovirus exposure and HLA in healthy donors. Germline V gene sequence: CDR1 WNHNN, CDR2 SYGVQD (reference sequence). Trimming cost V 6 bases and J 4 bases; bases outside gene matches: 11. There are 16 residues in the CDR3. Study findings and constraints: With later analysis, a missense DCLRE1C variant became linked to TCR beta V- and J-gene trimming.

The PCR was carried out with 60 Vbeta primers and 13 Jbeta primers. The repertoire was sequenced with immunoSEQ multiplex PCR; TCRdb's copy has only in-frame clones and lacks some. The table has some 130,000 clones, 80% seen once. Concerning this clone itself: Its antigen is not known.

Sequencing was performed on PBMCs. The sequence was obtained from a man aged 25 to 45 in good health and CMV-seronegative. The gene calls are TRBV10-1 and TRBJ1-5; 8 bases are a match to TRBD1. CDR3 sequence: CASRPGQGKVNQPQHF. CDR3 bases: TGCGCCAGCAGACCCGGACAGGGAAAGGTAAATCAGCCCCAGCATTTT.